These 13 T cell receptor beta chains share one sample of origin, sequenced in a study of blood T cell repertoires in COVID-19. Repertoires were generated with immunoSEQ multiplex PCR, while TCRdb's copy carries only in-frame clones and drops some. The sample contains about 270,000 clones, under 95% of which appear only once. Sequencing input: PBMCs or T cells enriched from blood (not recorded which). Receptors were obtained from a woman in her thirties or forties with acute COVID-19.

This clone was seen a single time. The chain is built from TRBV7-9 and TRBJ2-6; 7 bases match TRBD1. CDR1 is SEHNR, CDR2 FQNEAQ, per germline (reference sequence). The CDR3 is 17 amino acids. The V gene end was trimmed by 7 bases and the J gene end by 0 bases; junction bases not matched to a gene: 9. CDR3 sequence reads: CASTRRQGSSGANVLTF. Written as DNA, the CDR3 is TGTGCCAGCACACGAAGACAGGGAAGCTCTGGGGCCAACGTCCTGACTTTC.

The rearrangement uses TRBV2 and TRBJ1-5; D is ambiguous. The CDR3 consists of 13 residues. From germline, CDR1 is SNHLY and CDR2 FYNNEI. V gave up 5 bases and J gave up 5 bases, with 10 bases separating them. The CDR3 loop is CASSRGPDQPQHF. CDR3 bases: TGTGCCAGCAGTCGAGGCCCAGATCAGCCCCAGCATTTT.

The rearrangement links TRBV27 to TRBJ1-1, with a possible D match to TRBD1 (6 bases). CDR1 MNHEY and CDR2 SMNVEV come from the germline V gene (reference sequence). V was trimmed by 4 bases and J by 1 base, leaving 22 bases between them. CDR3 length: 18 residues. CDR3 amino acids: CASSWGAGGPGGNTEAFF. The CDR3 DNA reads TGTGCCAGCAGTTGGGGGGCCGGGGGGCCAGGCGGGAACACTGAAGCTTTCTTT.

The rearrangement links TRBV25-1 to TRBJ2-7, with TRBD1 identical over 7 bases. V shed 5 bases, J shed 4 bases, and the junction held 2 bases outside the gene matches. Germline V gene lookup returns CDR1 MGHDK and CDR2 SYGVNS. This CDR3 region has 12 residues. CDR3 loop: CASSKQGYEQYF. DNA for the CDR3: TGTGCCAGCAGTAAACAGGGGTACGAGCAGTACTTC.

The CDR3 reads CASSSGQKTTYEQYF. For the CDR3, the DNA is TGTGCCAGCAGTTCAGGACAGAAGACTACCTACGAGCAGTACTTC. The chain couples TRBV28 to TRBJ2-7; weak D call: TRBD1 (6 bases). V was shortened by 4 bases and J by 2 bases, with 15 bases between the two germline ends. The CDR3 has 15 residues. Germline CDR1 MDHEN, CDR2 SYDVKM.

The V call is TRBV28, the J call TRBJ1-5; unclear D gene. Germline lookup yields CDR1 MDHEN and CDR2 SYDVKM. V gave up 5 bases and J gave up 4 bases, with 15 bases separating them. This CDR3 has 15 residues. The CDR3 region is CASSPRGLANQPQHF. The CDR3 DNA follows: TGTGCCAGCAGTCCCCGCGGGCTAGCGAATCAGCCCCAGCATTTT.

The DNA for the CDR3 is TGTGCCAGCAGTTCCCTACTAGCGGGGGGGCCAGATACGCAGTATTTT. Translated, it gives CASSSLLAGGPDTQYF. The chain employs TRBV27 and TRBJ2-3; 13 positions agree with TRBD2. The CDR3 sequence is 16 residues long. Trimming at V came to 4 bases and at J to 4 bases, leaving 5 bases not matched to a gene. Per the germline V gene, CDR1 is MNHEY and CDR2 is SMNVEV (reference sequence).

The chain is built from TRBV5-1 and TRBJ1-5; D is unclear. Germline-derived CDR1 and CDR2 are SGHRS and YFSETQ. The CDR3 runs to 15 residues. Trimming took off 4 bases at V and 0 bases at J, with 11 bases between the two ends. The CDR3 spells CASSPSTGSNQPQHF. In nucleotides, the CDR3 is TGCGCCAGCAGCCCCAGCACGGGTAGCAATCAGCCCCAGCATTTT. Looking up the rest from reference TRBV5-1 and TRBJ1-5 gives the full variable domain: KAGVTQTPRYLIKTRGQQVTLSCSPISGHRSVSWYQQTPGQGLQFLFEYFSETQRNKGNFPGRFSGRQFSNSRSEMNVSTLELGDSALYLCASSPSTGSNQPQHFGDGTRLSIL.

The chain couples TRBV5-1 to TRBJ1-2; D unclear. V lost 1 base and J lost 2, with 12 bases in between. There are 15 residues in the CDR3. The V gene's germline CDR1 is SGHRS and CDR2 YFSETQ. The CDR3 loop is CASSLLSDGNYGYTF. Here the CDR3 DNA reads TGCGCCAGCAGCTTGCTTAGCGACGGAAACTATGGCTACACCTTC. Full variable domain (rest looked up from reference TRBV5-1 and TRBJ1-2): KAGVTQTPRYLIKTRGQQVTLSCSPISGHRSVSWYQQTPGQGLQFLFEYFSETQRNKGNFPGRFSGRQFSNSRSEMNVSTLELGDSALYLCASSLLSDGNYGYTFGSGTRLTVV.

The V gene is TRBV29-1, the J gene TRBJ2-7; D perhaps matches TRBD2 (6 bases). Germline CDR1 reads SQVTM; CDR2 reads ANQGSEA. Trimming pared 6 bases from V and 4 bases from J, leaving 19 bases between. CDR3 length: 14 amino acids. CDR3 DNA: TGCAGCGTAGTACCGGGGAGGCGATTATACGAGCAGTACTTC. Its protein is CSVVPGRRLYEQYF.

The chain combines TRBV6-6 with TRBJ2-1; D may be TRBD2 (6 bases). Germline V gene lookup returns CDR1 MNHNY and CDR2 SVGAGI (reference sequence). The CDR3 loop spans 15 amino acids. V lost 6 bases and J lost 0, with 12 bases in between. The CDR3 protein is CASSRGTSSYNEQFF. CDR3 in DNA: TGTGCCAGCAGCCGCGGGACGAGCTCCTACAATGAGCAGTTCTTC.

The J gene is TRBJ2-3, the V gene TRBV11-3; TRBD2 is a possible D gene (6 bases). Per germline, CDR1 SGHNT and CDR2 YENEEA. The CDR3 has 16 residues. V lost 1 base to trimming and J lost 5 bases, with 16 bases between them. CDR3 nucleotides: TGTGCCAGCAGCTTAGGGGATAGCGGCAAACAAGATACGCAGTATTTT. It yields the protein CASSLGDSGKQDTQYF.

The gene calls are TRBV5-1 and TRBJ1-6; possible D gene TRBD1, 5 bases. The germline V and J ends were trimmed by 4 bases and 5 bases, with 25 bases remaining between them. The length of the CDR3 is 19 residues. Germline loops: CDR1 SGHRS, CDR2 YFSETQ. CDR3 amino acids: CASSPGGLVGQGNNSPLHF. CDR3 nucleotides: TGCGCCAGCAGCCCGGGCGGTTTAGTGGGGCAGGGCAATAATTCACCCCTCCACTTT. Based on the CDR3 plus reference TRBV5-1 and TRBJ1-6, the full variable domain is KAGVTQTPRYLIKTRGQQVTLSCSPISGHRSVSWYQQTPGQGLQFLFEYFSETQRNKGNFPGRFSGRQFSNSRSEMNVSTLELGDSALYLCASSPGGLVGQGNNSPLHFGNGTRLTVT.